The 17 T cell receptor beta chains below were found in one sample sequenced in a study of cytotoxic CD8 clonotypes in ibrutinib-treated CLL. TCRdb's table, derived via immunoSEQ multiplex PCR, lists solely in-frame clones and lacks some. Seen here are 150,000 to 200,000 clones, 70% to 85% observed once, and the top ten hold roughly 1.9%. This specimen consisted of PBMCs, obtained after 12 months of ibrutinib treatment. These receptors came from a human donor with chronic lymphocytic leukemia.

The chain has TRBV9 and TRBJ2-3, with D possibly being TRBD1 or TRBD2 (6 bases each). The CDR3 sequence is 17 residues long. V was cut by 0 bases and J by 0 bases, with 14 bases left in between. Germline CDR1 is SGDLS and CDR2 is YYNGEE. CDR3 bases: TGTGCCAGCAGCGTAGGCCCGGGGGACACTAGCACAGATACGCAGTATTTT. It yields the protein CASSVGPGDTSTDTQYF.

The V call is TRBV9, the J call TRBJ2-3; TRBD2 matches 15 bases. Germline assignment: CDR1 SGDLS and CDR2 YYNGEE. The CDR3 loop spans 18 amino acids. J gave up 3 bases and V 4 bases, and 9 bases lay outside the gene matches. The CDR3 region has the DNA TGTGCCAGCAGCCCCGAAGGACTAGCGGGGGGGCGAACAGATACGCAGTATTTT. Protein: CASSPEGLAGGRTDTQYF.

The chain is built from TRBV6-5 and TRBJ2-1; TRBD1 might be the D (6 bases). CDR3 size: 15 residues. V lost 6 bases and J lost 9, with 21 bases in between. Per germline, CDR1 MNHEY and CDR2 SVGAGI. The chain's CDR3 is CASRPQGTILAEQFF. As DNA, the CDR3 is TGTGCCAGCAGGCCACAGGGAACAATTTTGGCTGAGCAGTTCTTC.

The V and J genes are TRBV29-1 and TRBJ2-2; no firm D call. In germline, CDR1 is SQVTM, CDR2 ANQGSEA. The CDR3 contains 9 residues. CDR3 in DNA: TGCATCGCCGGGGGGGAGCTGTTTTTT. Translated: CIAGGELFF.

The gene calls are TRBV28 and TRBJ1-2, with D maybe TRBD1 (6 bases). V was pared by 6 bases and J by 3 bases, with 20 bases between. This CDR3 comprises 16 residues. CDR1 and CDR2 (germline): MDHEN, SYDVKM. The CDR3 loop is CASSPSGGQPHYGYTF. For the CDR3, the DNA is TGTGCCAGCAGCCCAAGCGGGGGACAACCACACTATGGCTACACCTTC.

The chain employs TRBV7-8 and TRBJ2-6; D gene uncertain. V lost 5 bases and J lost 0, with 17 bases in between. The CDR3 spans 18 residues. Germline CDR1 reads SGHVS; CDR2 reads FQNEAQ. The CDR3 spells CASSPETRISSGANVLTF. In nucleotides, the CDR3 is TGTGCCAGCAGCCCCGAGACTCGGATATCCTCTGGGGCCAACGTCCTGACTTTC.

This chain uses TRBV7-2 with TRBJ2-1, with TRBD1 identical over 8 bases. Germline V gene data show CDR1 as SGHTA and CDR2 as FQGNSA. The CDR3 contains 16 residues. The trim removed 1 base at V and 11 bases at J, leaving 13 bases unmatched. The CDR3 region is CASSLVSGGDTMKQFF. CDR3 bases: TGTGCCAGCAGCTTAGTGTCAGGGGGCGACACAATGAAGCAGTTCTTC.

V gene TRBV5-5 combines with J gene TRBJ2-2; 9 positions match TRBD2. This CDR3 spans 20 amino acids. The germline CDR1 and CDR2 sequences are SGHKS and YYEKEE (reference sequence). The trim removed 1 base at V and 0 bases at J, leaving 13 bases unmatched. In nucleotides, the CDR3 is TGTGCCAGCAGCTTGTTTGTAGCGGGGGTGTACACCACGAACACCGGGGAGCTGTTTTTT. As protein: CASSLFVAGVYTTNTGELFF.

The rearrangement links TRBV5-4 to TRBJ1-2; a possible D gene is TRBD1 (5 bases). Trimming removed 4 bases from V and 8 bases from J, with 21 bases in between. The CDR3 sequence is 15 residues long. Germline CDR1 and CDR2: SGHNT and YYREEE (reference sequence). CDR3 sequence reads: CASSPRRWGDVGYTF. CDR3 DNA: TGTGCCAGCAGCCCACGGAGATGGGGGGACGTAGGCTACACCTTC.

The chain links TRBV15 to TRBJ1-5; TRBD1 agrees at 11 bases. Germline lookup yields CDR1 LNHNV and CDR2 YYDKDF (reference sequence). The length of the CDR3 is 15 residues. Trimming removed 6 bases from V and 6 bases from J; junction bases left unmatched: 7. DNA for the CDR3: TGTGCCACCAGTCGGGACAGGGGGAAATTTCAGCCCCAGCATTTT. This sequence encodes CATSRDRGKFQPQHF.

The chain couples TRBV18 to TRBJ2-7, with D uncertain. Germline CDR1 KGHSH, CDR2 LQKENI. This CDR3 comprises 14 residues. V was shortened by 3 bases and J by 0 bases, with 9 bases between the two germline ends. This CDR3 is CASSPAKSSYEQYF. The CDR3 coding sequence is TGTGCCAGCTCACCGGCCAAGAGCTCCTACGAGCAGTACTTC.

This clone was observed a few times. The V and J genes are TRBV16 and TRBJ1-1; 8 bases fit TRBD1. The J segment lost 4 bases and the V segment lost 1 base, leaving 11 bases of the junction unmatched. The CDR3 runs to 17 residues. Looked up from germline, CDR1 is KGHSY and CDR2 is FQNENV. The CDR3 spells CASSQLGWDRTPTEAFF. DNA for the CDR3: TGTGCCAGCAGCCAATTAGGGTGGGACAGGACGCCCACTGAAGCTTTCTTT.

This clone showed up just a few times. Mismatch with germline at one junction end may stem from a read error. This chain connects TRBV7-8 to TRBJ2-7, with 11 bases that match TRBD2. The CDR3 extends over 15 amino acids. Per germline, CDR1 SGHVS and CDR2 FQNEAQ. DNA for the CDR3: TGTGCCAGCAGCGTAGCGGGAGGGCCCTCGTACGAGCAGTACTTC. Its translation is CASSVAGGPSYEQYF. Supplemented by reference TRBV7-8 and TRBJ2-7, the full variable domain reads GAGVSQSPRYKVAKRGQDVALRCDPISGHVSLFWYQQALGQGPEFLTYFQNEAQLDKSGLPSDRFFAERPEGSVSTLKIQRTQQEDSAVYLCASSVAGGPSYEQYFGPGTRLTVT.

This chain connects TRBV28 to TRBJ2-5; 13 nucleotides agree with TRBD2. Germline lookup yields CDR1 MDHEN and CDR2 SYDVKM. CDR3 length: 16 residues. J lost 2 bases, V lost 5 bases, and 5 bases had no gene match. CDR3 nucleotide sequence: TGTGCCAGCAGTCCACCGGGACTAGCGGGACAAGAGACCCAGTACTTC. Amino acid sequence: CASSPPGLAGQETQYF.

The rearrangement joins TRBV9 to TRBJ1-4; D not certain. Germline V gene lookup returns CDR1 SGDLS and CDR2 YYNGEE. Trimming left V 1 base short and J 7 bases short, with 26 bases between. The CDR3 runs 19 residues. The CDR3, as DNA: TGTGCCAGCAGCGTATCCCCGTATACGAGGGTCCATGGTGGTGAAAAACTGTTTTTT. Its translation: CASSVSPYTRVHGGEKLFF.

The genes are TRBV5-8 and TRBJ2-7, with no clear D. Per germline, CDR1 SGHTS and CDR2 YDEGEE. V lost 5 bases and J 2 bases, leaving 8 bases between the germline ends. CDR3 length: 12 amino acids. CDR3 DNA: TGTGCCAGCAGTCGGACCCCCTACGAGCAGTACTTC. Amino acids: CASSRTPYEQYF. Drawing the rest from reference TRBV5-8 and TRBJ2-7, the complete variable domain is EAGVTQSPTHLIKTRGQQATLRCSPISGHTSVYWYQQALGLGLQFLLWYDEGEERNRGNFPPRFSGRQFPNYSSELNVNALELEDSALYLCASSRTPYEQYFGPGTRLTVT.

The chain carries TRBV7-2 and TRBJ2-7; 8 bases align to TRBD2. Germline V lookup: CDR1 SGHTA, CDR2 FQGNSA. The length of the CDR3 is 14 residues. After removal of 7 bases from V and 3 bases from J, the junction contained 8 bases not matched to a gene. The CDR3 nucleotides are TGTGCCAGCAAGCCGGGGGGGAAAGGCTACGAGCAGTACTTC. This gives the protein CASKPGGKGYEQYF.